The 7 T cell receptor beta chains given below trace back to one sample, sequenced in a study of blood T cell repertoires in COVID-19. Only in-frame clones appear in the TCRdb table, and some are missing; sequencing was by immunoSEQ multiplex PCR. The sample contains roughly 340,000 clones, 89% of which appear only once. The sequencing input was peripheral blood. These receptor sequences come from a woman in her 30s with COVID-19, enrolled during active disease.

On this clone itself: The identical CDR3 is also encoded by other nucleotide sequences in the sample. This chain uses TRBV9 with TRBJ1-2, with D uncertain. Trimming shortened V by 3 bases and J by 8 bases, and 5 bases separated the two germline ends. This CDR3 region has 10 residues. Germline CDR1 is SGDLS and CDR2 is YYNGEE. The CDR3 nucleotides read TGTGCCAGCAGCGGTCGGGGCTACACCTTC. Protein sequence: CASSGRGYTF.

For the CDR3, the DNA is TGCGCCAGCAGTGAGCCCCAGCGGGGGGACTCAGAGACCCAGTACTTC. This gives the protein CASSEPQRGDSETQYF. The rearrangement uses TRBV10-2 and TRBJ2-5; 9 nucleotides agree with TRBD2. V shed 2 bases, J shed 4 bases, and the junction held 8 bases outside the gene matches. Germline V CDR1 and CDR2: WSHSY, SAAADI. The CDR3 is made up of 16 amino acids.

V and J are TRBV15 and TRBJ2-3; D is perhaps TRBD2 (5 bases). Germline V gene sequence: CDR1 LNHNV, CDR2 YYDKDF (reference sequence). CDR3 length: 16 amino acids. Trimming took 0 bases from V and 0 from J, leaving 10 bases between them. The DNA for the CDR3 is TGTGCCACCAGCAGAGATGGAGGACTTAGCACAGATACGCAGTATTTT. This translates into CATSRDGGLSTDTQYF.

This chain's CDR3 is CASSLATVSVGTGNQPQHF. The CDR3 nucleotides read TGTGCCAGCAGCTTAGCGACGGTTTCGGTTGGGACAGGGAATCAGCCCCAGCATTTT. The chain has TRBV7-2 and TRBJ1-5; TRBD1 matches at 9 bases. The CDR3 extends over 19 amino acids. V shed 0 bases and J 4 bases; nucleotides not matched to a gene: 13. CDR1 and CDR2 (germline): SGHTA, FQGNSA.

About this clone: The junction departs from germline at one end; a sequencing error may be responsible. The chain recombines TRBV9 with TRBJ2-1; 9 nucleotides agree with TRBD1. The CDR3 spans 14 residues. Germline values: CDR1 SGDLS, CDR2 YYNGEE. DNA of the CDR3: TGTGCCAGCAGCGTAGGAGACAGGGGGAATGCGCAGTTCTTC. Its translation is CASSVGDRGNAQFF.

The CDR3 is CASSLLPEMNTEAFF. The CDR3 DNA reads TGTGCCAGCAGCTTGCTCCCGGAGATGAACACTGAAGCTTTCTTT. This rearrangement joins TRBV5-4 to TRBJ1-1; no clear D. The V gene's germline CDR1 is SGHNT and CDR2 YYREEE (reference sequence). The CDR3 spans 15 residues. V was trimmed by 1 base and J by 0 bases, leaving 10 bases between them.

Points on this clone: An end of the junction does not agree with germline; a read error may underlie this. The rearrangement links TRBV7-2 to TRBJ1-1; 7 bases agree with TRBD1. The CDR3 has 12 residues. Germline values: CDR1 SGHTA, CDR2 FQGNSA. The CDR3 DNA reads as TGTGCCAGCAGCCTCTTCCGGGACAGCCCTCTCTTT. Residues: CASSLFRDSPLF.